The clone carrying this TCR beta chain was counted ten times or more. The target antigen is unknown. The TCR beta CDR3 regions underwent amplification using RNA transcripts as the source. An initial round of RT-PCR targeting the TCR CDR3 relied on the HTBI primer set. TCRdb reprocessed the multiplex PCR reads via MiXCR and lists one record per CDR3 protein. Here the sample spans about 480,000 distinct CDR3 sequences, 13% to 15% being singletons. There are 16 residues in the CDR3. V was clipped by 6 bases and J by 0 bases; unmatched bases: 11. The entry originates in a study of T cells in Graves' hyperthyroidism and ophthalmopathy. Study-wide context: Peripheral blood was taken when the disease was first diagnosed, before any treatment began. Notes on the study in general: In the analysis, a 13 V-J model separated ophthalmopathy from stable hyperthyroidism.

The chain uses TRBV12-3 or TRBV12-4 and TRBJ2-7, with TRBD1 matching 7 bases. The source material was blood. The TCR comes from a woman between 18 and 29 years old with Graves' hyperthyroidism. The DNA for the CDR3 is TGTGCCAGCAGCCTCACTATGACAGGGAGCTCCTACGAGCAGTACTTC. Translating gives CASSLTMTGSSYEQYF.